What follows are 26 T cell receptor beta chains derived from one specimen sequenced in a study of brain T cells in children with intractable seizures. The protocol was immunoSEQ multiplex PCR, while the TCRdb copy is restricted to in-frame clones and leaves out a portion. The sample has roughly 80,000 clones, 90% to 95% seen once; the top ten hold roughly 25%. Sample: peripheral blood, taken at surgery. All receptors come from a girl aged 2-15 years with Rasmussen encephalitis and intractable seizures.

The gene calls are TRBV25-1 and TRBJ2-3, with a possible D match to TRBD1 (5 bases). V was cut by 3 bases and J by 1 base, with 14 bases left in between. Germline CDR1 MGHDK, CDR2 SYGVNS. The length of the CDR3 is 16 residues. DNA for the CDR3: TGTGCCAGCAGTGAGTCTGGTACAGGTGGCACAGATACGCAGTATTTT. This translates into CASSESGTGGTDTQYF.

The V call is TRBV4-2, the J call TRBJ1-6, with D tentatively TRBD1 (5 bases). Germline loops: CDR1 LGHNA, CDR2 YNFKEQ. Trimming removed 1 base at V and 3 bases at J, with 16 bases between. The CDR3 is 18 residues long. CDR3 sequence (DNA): TGTGCCAGCAGCCAAGCGTCTATCCGGGACGGCTATAATTCACCCCTCCACTTT. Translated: CASSQASIRDGYNSPLHF.

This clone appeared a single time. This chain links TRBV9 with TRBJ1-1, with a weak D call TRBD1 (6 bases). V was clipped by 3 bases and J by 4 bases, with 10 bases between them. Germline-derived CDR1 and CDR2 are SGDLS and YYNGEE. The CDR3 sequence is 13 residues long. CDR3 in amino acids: CASSAQGGTEAFF. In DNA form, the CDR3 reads TGTGCCAGCAGCGCCCAAGGGGGCACTGAAGCTTTCTTT.

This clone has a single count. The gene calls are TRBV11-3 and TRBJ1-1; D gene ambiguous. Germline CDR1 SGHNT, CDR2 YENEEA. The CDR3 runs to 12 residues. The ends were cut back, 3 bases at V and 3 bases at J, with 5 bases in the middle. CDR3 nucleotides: TGTGCCAGCAGCTTGAGTGACACTGAAGCTTTCTTT. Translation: CASSLSDTEAFF.

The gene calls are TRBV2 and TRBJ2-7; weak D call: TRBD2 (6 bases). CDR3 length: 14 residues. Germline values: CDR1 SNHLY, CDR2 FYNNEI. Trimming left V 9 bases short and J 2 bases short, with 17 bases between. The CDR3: CARAGTDKTYEQYF. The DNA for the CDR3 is TGTGCCAGGGCCGGGACTGATAAGACCTACGAGCAGTACTTC.

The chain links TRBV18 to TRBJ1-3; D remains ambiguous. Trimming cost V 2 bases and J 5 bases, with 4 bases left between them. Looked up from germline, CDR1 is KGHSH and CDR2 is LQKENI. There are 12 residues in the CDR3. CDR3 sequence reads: CASSPLRNTIYF. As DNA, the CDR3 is TGTGCCAGCTCACCATTGCGAAACACCATATATTTT.

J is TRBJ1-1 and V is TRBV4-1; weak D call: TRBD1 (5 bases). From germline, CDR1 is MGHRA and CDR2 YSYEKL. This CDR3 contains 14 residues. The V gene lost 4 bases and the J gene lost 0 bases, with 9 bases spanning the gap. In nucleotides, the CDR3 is TGCGCCAGCAGCCCAGGGACTTTGAACACTGAAGCTTTCTTT. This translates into CASSPGTLNTEAFF.

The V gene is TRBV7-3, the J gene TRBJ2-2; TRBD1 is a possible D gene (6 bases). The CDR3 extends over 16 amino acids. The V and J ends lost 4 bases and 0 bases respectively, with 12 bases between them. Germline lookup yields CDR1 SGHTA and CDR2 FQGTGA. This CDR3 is CASSSTGTPNTGELFF. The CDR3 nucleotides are TGTGCCAGCAGCTCGACGGGGACACCGAACACCGGGGAGCTGTTTTTT. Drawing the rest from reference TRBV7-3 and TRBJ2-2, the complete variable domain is GAGVSQTPSNKVTEKGKYVELRCDPISGHTALYWYRQSLGQGPEFLIYFQGTGAADDSGLPNDRFFAVRPEGSVSTLKIQRTERGDSAVYLCASSSTGTPNTGELFFGEGSRLTVL.

The CDR3 DNA follows: TGTGCCAGCATTCGCAGGGGTTCAGGTGGCGGGGAGCTGTTTTTT. Its translation is CASIRRGSGGGELFF. The chain combines TRBV6-5 with TRBJ2-2, with a weak D call TRBD1 (6 bases). V was shortened by 7 bases and J by 7 bases, with 19 bases between the two germline ends. CDR1 MNHEY and CDR2 SVGAGI come from the germline V gene. The CDR3 has 15 amino acids.

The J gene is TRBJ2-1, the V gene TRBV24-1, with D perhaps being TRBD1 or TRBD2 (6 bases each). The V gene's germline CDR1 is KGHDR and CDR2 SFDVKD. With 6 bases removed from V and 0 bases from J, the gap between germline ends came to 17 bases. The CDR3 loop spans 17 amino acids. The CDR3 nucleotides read TGTGCCACCAGTCAACCGACCCGGGGGCCCTCCTACAATGAGCAGTTCTTC. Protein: CATSQPTRGPSYNEQFF.

CDR3 DNA: TGTGCCAGCAGCCCGGGACAAGCTGTGCAGTACTTC. The encoded protein is CASSPGQAVQYF. The chain couples TRBV3-1 (or the pseudogene TRBV3-2) to TRBJ2-7, with D perhaps matching TRBD1 (6 bases). Germline V lookup: CDR1 LGHDT, CDR2 YNNKEL (reference sequence). Deletions cut 4 bases from V and 9 bases from J, with 13 bases between. The CDR3 is made up of 12 amino acids.

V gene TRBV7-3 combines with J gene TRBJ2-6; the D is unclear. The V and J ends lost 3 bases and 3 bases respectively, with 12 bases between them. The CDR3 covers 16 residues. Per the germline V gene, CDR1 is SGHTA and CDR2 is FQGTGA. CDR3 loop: CASSFQPGGGANVLTF. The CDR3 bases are TGTGCCAGCAGCTTCCAGCCAGGTGGTGGGGCCAACGTCCTGACTTTC.

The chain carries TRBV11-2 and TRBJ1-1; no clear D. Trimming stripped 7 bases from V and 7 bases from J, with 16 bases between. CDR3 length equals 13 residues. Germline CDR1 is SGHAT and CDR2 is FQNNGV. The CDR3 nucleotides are TGTGCCAGCATGAGCTCCAGCAGAAGTGAAGCTTTCTTT. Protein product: CASMSSSRSEAFF.

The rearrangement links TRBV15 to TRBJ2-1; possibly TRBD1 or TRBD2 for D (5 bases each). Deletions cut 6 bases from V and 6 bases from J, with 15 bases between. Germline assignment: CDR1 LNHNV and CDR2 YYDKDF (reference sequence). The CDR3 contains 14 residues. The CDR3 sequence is CATRRGYSPNEQFF. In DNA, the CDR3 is TGTGCCACCAGGAGGGGTTACAGCCCCAATGAGCAGTTCTTC. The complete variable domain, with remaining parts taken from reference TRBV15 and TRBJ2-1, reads DAMVIQNPRYQVTQFGKPVTLSCSQTLNHNVMYWYQQKSSQAPKLLFHYYDKDFNNEADTPDNFQSRRPNTSFCFLDIRSPGLGDTAMYLCATRRGYSPNEQFFGPGTRLTVL.

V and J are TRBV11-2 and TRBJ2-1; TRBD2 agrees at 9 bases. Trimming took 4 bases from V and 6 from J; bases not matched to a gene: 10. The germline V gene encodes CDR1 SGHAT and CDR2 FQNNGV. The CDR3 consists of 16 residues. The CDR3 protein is CASSSETSGRSNEQFF. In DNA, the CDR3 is TGTGCCAGCAGCTCCGAGACTAGCGGCCGATCCAATGAGCAGTTCTTC.

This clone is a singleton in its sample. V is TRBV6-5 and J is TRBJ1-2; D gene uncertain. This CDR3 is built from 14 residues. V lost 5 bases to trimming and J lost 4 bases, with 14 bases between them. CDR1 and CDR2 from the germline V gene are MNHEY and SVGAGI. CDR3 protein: CASSPTDRFYGYTF. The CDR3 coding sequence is TGTGCCAGCAGTCCTACAGACCGCTTCTATGGCTACACCTTC.

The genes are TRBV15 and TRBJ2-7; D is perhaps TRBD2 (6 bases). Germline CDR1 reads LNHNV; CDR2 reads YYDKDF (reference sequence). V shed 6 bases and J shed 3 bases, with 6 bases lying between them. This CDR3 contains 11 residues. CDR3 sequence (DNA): TGTGCCACCAGGGGAGGCTACGAGCAGTACTTC. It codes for CATRGGYEQYF.

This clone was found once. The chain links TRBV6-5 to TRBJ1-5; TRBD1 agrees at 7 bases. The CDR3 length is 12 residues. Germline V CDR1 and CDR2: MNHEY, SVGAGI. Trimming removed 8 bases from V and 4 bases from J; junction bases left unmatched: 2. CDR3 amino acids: CASSDRNQPQHF. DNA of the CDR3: TGTGCCAGCTCGGACAGGAATCAGCCCCAGCATTTT.

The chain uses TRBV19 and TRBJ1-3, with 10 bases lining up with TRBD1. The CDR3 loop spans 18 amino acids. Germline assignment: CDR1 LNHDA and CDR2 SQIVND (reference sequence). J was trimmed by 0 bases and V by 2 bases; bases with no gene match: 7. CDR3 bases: TGTGCCAGTAGTATATTTGGACAGGGGGTTTACTCTGGAAACACCATATATTTT. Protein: CASSIFGQGVYSGNTIYF.

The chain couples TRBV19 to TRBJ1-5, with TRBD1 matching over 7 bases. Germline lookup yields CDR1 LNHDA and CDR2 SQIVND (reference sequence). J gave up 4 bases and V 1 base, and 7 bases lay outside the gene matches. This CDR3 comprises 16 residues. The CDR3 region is CASSIVGGQPNQPQHF. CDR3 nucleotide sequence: TGTGCCAGTAGTATAGTAGGGGGACAGCCGAATCAGCCCCAGCATTTT.

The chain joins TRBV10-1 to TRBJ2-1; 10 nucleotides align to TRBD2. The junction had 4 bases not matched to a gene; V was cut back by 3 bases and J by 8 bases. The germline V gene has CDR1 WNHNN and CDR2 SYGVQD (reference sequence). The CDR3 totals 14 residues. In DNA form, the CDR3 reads TGCGCCAGCAGTGAAGGGACTAGCGATTATGAGCAGTTCTTC. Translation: CASSEGTSDYEQFF.

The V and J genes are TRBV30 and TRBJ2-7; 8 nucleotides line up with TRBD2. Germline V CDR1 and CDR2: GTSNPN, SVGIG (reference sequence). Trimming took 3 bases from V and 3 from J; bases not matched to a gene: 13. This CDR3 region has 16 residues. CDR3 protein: CAWSPRISGMSYEQYF. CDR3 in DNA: TGTGCCTGGAGCCCCCGAATTAGCGGGATGAGCTACGAGCAGTACTTC.

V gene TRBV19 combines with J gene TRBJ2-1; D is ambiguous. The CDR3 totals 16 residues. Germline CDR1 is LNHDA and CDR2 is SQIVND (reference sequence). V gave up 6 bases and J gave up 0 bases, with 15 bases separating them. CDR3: CASSPQVSGSYNEQFF. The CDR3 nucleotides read TGTGCCAGTAGCCCCCAAGTGAGTGGCTCCTACAATGAGCAGTTCTTC.

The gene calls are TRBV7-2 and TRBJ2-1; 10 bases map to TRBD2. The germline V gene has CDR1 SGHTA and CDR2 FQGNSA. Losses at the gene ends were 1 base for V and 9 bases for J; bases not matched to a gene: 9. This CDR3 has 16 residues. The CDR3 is CASSLEAASGGGEQFF. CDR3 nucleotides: TGTGCCAGCAGCTTAGAGGCTGCTAGCGGGGGTGGTGAGCAGTTCTTC.

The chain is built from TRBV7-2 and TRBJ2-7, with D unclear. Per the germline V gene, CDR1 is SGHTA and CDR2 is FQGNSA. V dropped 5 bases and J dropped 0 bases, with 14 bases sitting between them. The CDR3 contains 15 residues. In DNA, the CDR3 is TGTGCCAGCAGCCATTCCCCGCGACCCTCCTACGAGCAGTACTTC. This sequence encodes CASSHSPRPSYEQYF.

The CDR3: CASRGSPLHF. CDR3 DNA sequence: TGTGCCAGCAGGGGTTCACCCCTCCACTTT. The rearrangement joins TRBV2 to TRBJ1-6; D gene ambiguous. Per germline, CDR1 SNHLY and CDR2 FYNNEI. Trimming removed 6 bases from V and 9 bases from J, with 3 bases in between. The CDR3 has 10 amino acids.